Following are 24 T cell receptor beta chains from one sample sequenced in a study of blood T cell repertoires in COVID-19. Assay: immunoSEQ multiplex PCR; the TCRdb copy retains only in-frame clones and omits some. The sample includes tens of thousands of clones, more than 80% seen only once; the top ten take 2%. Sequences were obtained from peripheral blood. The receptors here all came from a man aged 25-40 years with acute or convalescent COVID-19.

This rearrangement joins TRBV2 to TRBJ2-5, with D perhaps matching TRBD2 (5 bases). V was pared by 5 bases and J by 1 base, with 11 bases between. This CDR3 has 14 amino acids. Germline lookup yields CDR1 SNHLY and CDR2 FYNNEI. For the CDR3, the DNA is TGTGCCAGCAGTCCGGACTGGTCCCAAGAGACCCAGTACTTC. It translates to CASSPDWSQETQYF.

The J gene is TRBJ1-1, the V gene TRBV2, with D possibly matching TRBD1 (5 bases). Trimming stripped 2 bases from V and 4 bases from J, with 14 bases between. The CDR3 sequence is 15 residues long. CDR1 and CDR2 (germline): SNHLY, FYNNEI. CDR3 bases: TGTGCCAGCAGTGAATCGGGGGTAGGGTTCACTGAAGCTTTCTTT. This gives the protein CASSESGVGFTEAFF.

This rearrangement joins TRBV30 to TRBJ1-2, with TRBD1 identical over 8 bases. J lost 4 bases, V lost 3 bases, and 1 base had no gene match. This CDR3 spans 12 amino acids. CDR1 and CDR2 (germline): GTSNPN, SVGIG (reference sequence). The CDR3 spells CAWSGTGYGYTF. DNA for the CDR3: TGTGCCTGGAGCGGGACAGGCTATGGCTACACCTTC.

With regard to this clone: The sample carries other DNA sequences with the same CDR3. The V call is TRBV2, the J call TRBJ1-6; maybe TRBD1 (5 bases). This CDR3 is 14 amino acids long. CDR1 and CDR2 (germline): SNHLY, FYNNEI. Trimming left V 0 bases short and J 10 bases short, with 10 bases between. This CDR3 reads CASSEARTNSPLHF. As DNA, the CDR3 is TGTGCCAGCAGTGAAGCGCGGACAAACTCACCCCTCCACTTT.

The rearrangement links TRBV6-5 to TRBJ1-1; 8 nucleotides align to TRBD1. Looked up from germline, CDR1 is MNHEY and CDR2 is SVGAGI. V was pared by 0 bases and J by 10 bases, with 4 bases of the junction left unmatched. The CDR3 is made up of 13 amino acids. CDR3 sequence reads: CASSYSPQGAAFF. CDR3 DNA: TGTGCCAGCAGTTACTCACCCCAGGGGGCAGCTTTCTTT.

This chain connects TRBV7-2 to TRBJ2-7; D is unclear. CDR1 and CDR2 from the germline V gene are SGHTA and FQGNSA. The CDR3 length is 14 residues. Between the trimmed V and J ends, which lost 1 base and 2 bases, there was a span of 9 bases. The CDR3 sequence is CASSLEYSAYEQYF. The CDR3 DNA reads TGTGCCAGCAGCTTAGAATACAGTGCCTACGAGCAGTACTTC.

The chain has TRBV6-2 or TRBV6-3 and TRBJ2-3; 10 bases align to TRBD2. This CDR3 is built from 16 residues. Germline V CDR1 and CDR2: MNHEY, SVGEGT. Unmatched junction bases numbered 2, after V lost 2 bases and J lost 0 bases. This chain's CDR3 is CASSYEAGGSTDTQYF. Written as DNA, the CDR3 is TGTGCCAGCAGTTACGAAGCGGGAGGGAGCACAGATACGCAGTATTTT.

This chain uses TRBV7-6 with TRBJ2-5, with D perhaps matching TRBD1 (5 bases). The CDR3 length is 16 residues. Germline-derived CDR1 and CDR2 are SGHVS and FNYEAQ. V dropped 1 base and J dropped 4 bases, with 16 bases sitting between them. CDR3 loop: CASSLESARGSETQYF. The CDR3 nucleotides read TGTGCCAGCAGCTTAGAGTCGGCAAGGGGATCAGAGACCCAGTACTTC.

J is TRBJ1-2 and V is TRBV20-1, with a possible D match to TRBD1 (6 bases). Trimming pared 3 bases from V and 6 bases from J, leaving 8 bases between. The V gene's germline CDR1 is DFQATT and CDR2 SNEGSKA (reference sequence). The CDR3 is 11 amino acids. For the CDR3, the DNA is TGCAGTGCTAGCCAGGGGAATGGCTACACCTTC. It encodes CSASQGNGYTF.

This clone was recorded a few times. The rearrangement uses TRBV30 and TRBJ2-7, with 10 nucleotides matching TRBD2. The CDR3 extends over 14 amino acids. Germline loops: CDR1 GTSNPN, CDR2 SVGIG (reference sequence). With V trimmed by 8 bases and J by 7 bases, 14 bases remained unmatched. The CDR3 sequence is CAAHTASGSTEQYF. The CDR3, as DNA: TGTGCCGCTCATACGGCTAGCGGGAGTACAGAGCAGTACTTC. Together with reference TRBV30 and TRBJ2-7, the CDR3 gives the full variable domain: SQTIHQWPATLVQPVGSPLSLECTVEGTSNPNLYWYRQAAGRGLQLLFYSVGIGQISSEVPQNLSASRPQDRQFILSSKKLLLSDSGFYLCAAHTASGSTEQYFGPGTRLTVT.

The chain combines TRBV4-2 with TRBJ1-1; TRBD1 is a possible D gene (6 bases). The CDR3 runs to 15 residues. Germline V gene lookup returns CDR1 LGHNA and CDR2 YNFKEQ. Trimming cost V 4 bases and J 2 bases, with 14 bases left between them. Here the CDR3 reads CASSPRRDINTEAFF. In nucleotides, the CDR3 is TGTGCCAGCAGCCCTCGCCGGGACATAAACACTGAAGCTTTCTTT.

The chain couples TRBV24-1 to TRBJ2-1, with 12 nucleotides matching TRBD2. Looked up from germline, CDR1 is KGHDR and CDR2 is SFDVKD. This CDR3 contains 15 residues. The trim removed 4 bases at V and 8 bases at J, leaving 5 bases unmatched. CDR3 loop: CATSDPSGRDDEQFF. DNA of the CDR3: TGTGCCACCAGTGACCCTAGCGGGAGGGACGATGAGCAGTTCTTC.

DNA for the CDR3: TGCGCCAGCAGTGGATCGGGAGCAGGGCTTTATGGCTACACCTTC. It codes for CASSGSGAGLYGYTF. The rearrangement joins TRBV10-2 to TRBJ1-2, with a tentative D call TRBD1 (5 bases). Germline V gene sequence: CDR1 WSHSY, CDR2 SAAADI. The V and J ends lost 4 bases and 5 bases respectively, with 17 bases between them. CDR3 size: 15 residues.

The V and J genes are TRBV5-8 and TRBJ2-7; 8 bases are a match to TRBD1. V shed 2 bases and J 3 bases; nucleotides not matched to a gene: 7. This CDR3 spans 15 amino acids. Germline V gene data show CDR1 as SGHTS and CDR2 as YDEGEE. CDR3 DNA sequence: TGTGCCAGCAGCTTAACGACAGGGGCGAGCTACGAGCAGTACTTC. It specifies CASSLTTGASYEQYF.

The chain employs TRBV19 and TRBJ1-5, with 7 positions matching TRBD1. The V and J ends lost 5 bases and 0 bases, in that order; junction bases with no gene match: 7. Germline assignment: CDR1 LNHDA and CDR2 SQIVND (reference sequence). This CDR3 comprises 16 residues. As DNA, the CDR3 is TGTGCCAGTAGTGTATCGGGACAGTTTAGCAATCAGCCCCAGCATTTT. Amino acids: CASSVSGQFSNQPQHF.

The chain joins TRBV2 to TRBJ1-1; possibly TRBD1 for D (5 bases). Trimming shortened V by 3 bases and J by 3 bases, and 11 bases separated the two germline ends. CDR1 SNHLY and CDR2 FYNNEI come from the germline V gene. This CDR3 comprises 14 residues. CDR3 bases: TGTGCCAGCAGTGAGGATGGGGGGTACACTGAAGCTTTCTTT. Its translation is CASSEDGGYTEAFF.

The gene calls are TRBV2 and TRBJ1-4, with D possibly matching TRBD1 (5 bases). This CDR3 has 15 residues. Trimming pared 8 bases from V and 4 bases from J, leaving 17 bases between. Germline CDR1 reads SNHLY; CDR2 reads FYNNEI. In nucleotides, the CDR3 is TGTGCCAGCCAGCTAGCCGGGACTTTTAATGAAAAACTGTTTTTT. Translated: CASQLAGTFNEKLFF.

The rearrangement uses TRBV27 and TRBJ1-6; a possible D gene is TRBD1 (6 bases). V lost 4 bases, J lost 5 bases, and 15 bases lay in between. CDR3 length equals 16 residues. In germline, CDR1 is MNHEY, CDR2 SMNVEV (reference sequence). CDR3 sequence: CASSWFAGDNNSPLHF. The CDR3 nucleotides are TGTGCCAGCAGTTGGTTTGCGGGGGACAATAATTCACCCCTCCACTTT.

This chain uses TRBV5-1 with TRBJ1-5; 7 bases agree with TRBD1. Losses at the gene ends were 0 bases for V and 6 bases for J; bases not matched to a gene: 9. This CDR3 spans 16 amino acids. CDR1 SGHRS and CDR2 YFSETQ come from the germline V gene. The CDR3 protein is CASSLGDRQGGQPQHF. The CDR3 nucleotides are TGCGCCAGCAGCTTGGGAGACCGACAGGGAGGTCAGCCCCAGCATTTT.

The CDR3 nucleotides read TGTGCCAGCAGCCTCGTCGGGCTGCGGGAGATACCCCACAATGAGCAGTTCTTC. Residues: CASSLVGLREIPHNEQFF. This chain uses TRBV4-2 with TRBJ2-1; 7 positions match TRBD2. Germline V gives CDR1 LGHNA, CDR2 YNFKEQ. The V and J ends lost 4 bases and 5 bases, in that order; junction bases with no gene match: 17. This CDR3 region has 18 residues.

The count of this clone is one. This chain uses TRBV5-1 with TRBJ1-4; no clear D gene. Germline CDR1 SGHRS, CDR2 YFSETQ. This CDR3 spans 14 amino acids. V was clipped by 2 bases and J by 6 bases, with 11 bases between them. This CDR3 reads CASSFESSYEKLFF. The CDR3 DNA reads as TGCGCCAGCAGCTTCGAATCAAGCTATGAAAAACTGTTTTTT.

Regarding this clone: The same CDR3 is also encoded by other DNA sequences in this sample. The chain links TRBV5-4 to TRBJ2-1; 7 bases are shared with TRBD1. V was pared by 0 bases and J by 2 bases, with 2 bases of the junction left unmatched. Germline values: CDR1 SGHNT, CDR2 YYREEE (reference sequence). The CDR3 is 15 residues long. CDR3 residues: CASSLDRGTYNEQFF. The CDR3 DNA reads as TGTGCCAGCAGCTTGGACAGGGGCACCTACAATGAGCAGTTCTTC.

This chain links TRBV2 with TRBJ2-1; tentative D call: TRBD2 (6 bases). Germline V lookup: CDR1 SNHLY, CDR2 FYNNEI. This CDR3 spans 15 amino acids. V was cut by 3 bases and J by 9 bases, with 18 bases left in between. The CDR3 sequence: CASSDWRGSDGEQFF. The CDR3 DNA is TGTGCCAGCAGTGACTGGAGGGGCTCGGATGGTGAGCAGTTCTTC.

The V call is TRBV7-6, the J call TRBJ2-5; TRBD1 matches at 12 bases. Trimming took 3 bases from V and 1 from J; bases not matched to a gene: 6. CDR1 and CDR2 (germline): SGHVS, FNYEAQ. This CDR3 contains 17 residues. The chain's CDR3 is CASSFGTGGVLQETQYF. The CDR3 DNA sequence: TGTGCCAGCAGCTTCGGGACAGGGGGCGTACTCCAAGAGACCCAGTACTTC. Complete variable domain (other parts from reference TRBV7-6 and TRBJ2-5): GAGVSQSPRYKVTKRGQDVALRCDPISGHVSLYWYRQALGQGPEFLTYFNYEAQQDKSGLPNDRFSAERPEGSISTLTIQRTEQRDSAMYRCASSFGTGGVLQETQYFGPGTRLLVL.